A single sample is the source of the 7 T cell receptor beta chains below, sequenced in a study of T cell responses to AZD1222 COVID-19 vaccine. Sequencing was performed with immunoSEQ multiplex PCR; in TCRdb, only in-frame clones are kept and a portion is missing. The sample consists of some 81,000 clones, approximately 90% of them appearing once. The specimen comprised peripheral blood, sampled 28 days after the second AZD1222 dose. These receptors came from an adult who received the AZD1222 COVID-19 vaccine.

The chain uses TRBV2 and TRBJ1-5; maybe TRBD1 (5 bases). CDR1 is SNHLY and CDR2 is FYNNEI in the germline V gene. The CDR3 length is 16 residues. V was clipped by 1 base and J by 2 bases, with 12 bases between them. The CDR3 region is CASSEGGMAGNQPQHF. In DNA form, the CDR3 reads TGTGCCAGCAGTGAAGGGGGGATGGCCGGCAATCAGCCCCAGCATTTT.

The chain recombines TRBV2 with TRBJ1-2; D call uncertain. The CDR3 is 12 amino acids. Trimming removed 6 bases at V and 4 bases at J, with 9 bases between. Germline CDR1 reads SNHLY; CDR2 reads FYNNEI. The CDR3 here is CASSGQTYGYTF. For the CDR3, the DNA is TGTGCCAGCAGCGGCCAGACCTATGGCTACACCTTC.

This clone was recorded only once. The genes are TRBV11-2 and TRBJ2-7; 9 positions match TRBD2. CDR1 and CDR2 from the germline V gene are SGHAT and FQNNGV. Trimming cost V 0 bases and J 4 bases; bases outside gene matches: 1. The length of the CDR3 is 14 residues. In DNA, the CDR3 is TGTGCCAGCAGCTTAGAGCGGGAGGGGTACGAGCAGTACTTC. It translates to CASSLEREGYEQYF.

The chain is built from TRBV12-3 or TRBV12-4 and TRBJ1-1; D remains unclear. The V end lost 1 base, the J end lost 7 bases, and 10 bases lay between the germline ends. This CDR3 has 13 residues. The CDR3 protein is CASSLGAVLEAFF. As DNA, the CDR3 is TGTGCCAGCAGTTTAGGAGCGGTACTTGAAGCTTTCTTT.

This sequence joins TRBV19 and TRBJ1-1; D is ambiguous. The V gene's germline CDR1 is LNHDA and CDR2 SQIVND (reference sequence). This CDR3 spans 11 amino acids. V was trimmed by 7 bases and J by 0 bases, leaving 3 bases between them. CDR3 region: CASTLNTEAFF. The CDR3 region has the DNA TGTGCCAGTACCCTGAACACTGAAGCTTTCTTT. Looking up the rest from reference TRBV19 and TRBJ1-1 gives the full variable domain: DGGITQSPKYLFRKEGQNVTLSCEQNLNHDAMYWYRQDPGQGLRLIYYSQIVNDFQKGDIAEGYSVSREKKESFPLTVTSAQKNPTAFYLCASTLNTEAFFGQGTRLTVV.

The rearrangement uses TRBV3-1 (or the pseudogene TRBV3-2) and TRBJ1-5; D gene unclear. Deletions cut 2 bases from V and 5 bases from J, with 13 bases between. Germline CDR1 LGHDT, CDR2 YNNKEL (reference sequence). CDR3 length equals 15 residues. The CDR3 nucleotides are TGTGCCAGCAGCCAATCGAACAGCTTCCATCAGCCCCAGCATTTT. Its translation is CASSQSNSFHQPQHF.

This chain connects TRBV18 to TRBJ1-1, with D perhaps TRBD1 (6 bases). The CDR3 contains 14 residues. V was clipped by 1 base and J by 5 bases, with 11 bases between them. Germline V lookup: CDR1 KGHSH, CDR2 LQKENI. In nucleotides, the CDR3 is TGTGCCAGCTCACCACTGCACAGGGAAACTGAAGCTTTCTTT. It yields the protein CASSPLHRETEAFF.